Listed below are T cell receptor beta chains from one sample, sequenced in a study of OX40 agonist ivuxolimab in advanced cancers. Profiling relied on immunoSEQ multiplex PCR, and the TCRdb table lists in-frame clones only, not all of them. This sample carries 85,000 to 100,000 clones, about 85% of them seen once, and the ten largest clones take about 0.2%. The sample in question was CD4+ or CD8+ T cells sorted from blood, obtained in a trial of the OX40 agonist ivuxolimab. Receptors originate from an adult with an advanced solid tumor such as melanoma, head and neck, liver or kidney cancer. The CDR3 runs from the conserved cysteine through the conserved F or W. Fields, in order: J gene, D gene, V gene, clone size, CDR3 protein, CDR3 DNA. D genes are given only for firm matches. Clone size is shown for a subset of rows, as once, few, many or a class of expanded clone.

J gene: TRBJ1-1
D gene: .
V gene: TRBV6-6
clone size: .
CDR3 protein: CASLKQDVRTEAFF
CDR3 DNA: TGTGCCAGCCTTAAACAGGACGTAAGAACTGAAGCTTTCTTT

J gene: TRBJ1-3
D gene: .
V gene: TRBV11-2
clone size: .
CDR3 protein: CASSFQDTIYF
CDR3 DNA: TGTGCCAGCAGCTTCCAGGACACCATATATTTT

J gene: TRBJ1-2
D gene: .
V gene: TRBV4-1
clone size: .
CDR3 protein: CASSQAEASNYGYTF
CDR3 DNA: TGCGCCAGCAGCCAGGCGGAAGCCTCAAACTATGGCTACACCTTC

J gene: TRBJ1-2
D gene: TRBD1
V gene: TRBV28
clone size: .
CDR3 protein: CASSSPGQGDGYTF
CDR3 DNA: TGTGCCAGCAGTTCGCCGGGACAGGGGGATGGCTACACCTTC

J gene: TRBJ2-6
D gene: TRBD1
V gene: TRBV5-1
clone size: .
CDR3 protein: CASRSPGQGPDGANVLTF
CDR3 DNA: TGCGCCAGCAGATCCCCGGGACAGGGGCCGGACGGGGCCAACGTCCTGACTTTC

J gene: TRBJ2-1
D gene: TRBD2
V gene: TRBV4-1
clone size: .
CDR3 protein: CASSQEGLVGGNEQFF
CDR3 DNA: TGCGCCAGCAGCCAAGAGGGACTAGTTGGTGGGAATGAGCAGTTCTTC

J gene: TRBJ1-4
D gene: .
V gene: TRBV2
clone size: .
CDR3 protein: CASSVPVGRTNEKLFF
CDR3 DNA: TGTGCCAGCAGTGTCCCAGTAGGAAGAACTAATGAAAAACTGTTTTTT

J gene: TRBJ2-1
D gene: TRBD1
V gene: TRBV6-5
clone size: few
CDR3 protein: CASSYSSTGGVNEQFF
CDR3 DNA: TGTGCCAGCAGTTACTCGAGCACAGGGGGCGTCAATGAGCAGTTCTTC

J gene: TRBJ1-1
D gene: .
V gene: TRBV6-5
clone size: .
CDR3 protein: CASSWSRNMNTEAFF
CDR3 DNA: TGTGCCAGCAGTTGGAGTCGCAACATGAACACTGAAGCTTTCTTT

J gene: TRBJ1-6
D gene: .
V gene: TRBV27
clone size: .
CDR3 protein: CASRALGGNNSPLHF
CDR3 DNA: TGTGCCAGCAGGGCCCTAGGGGGAAATAATTCACCCCTCCACTTT

J gene: TRBJ2-7
D gene: .
V gene: TRBV28
clone size: .
CDR3 protein: CASIRGTYEQYF
CDR3 DNA: TGTGCCAGCATCCGAGGGACCTACGAGCAGTACTTC

J gene: TRBJ1-4
D gene: .
V gene: TRBV6-1
clone size: once
CDR3 protein: CASSEPRQLPATNEKLFF
CDR3 DNA: TGTGCCAGCAGTGAACCCCGACAGCTCCCTGCAACTAATGAAAAACTGTTTTTT

J gene: TRBJ2-2
D gene: .
V gene: TRBV19
clone size: .
CDR3 protein: CASKGRTSTGELFF
CDR3 DNA: TGTGCCAGTAAAGGGCGGACGTCGACCGGGGAGCTGTTTTTT

J gene: TRBJ1-3
D gene: .
V gene: TRBV9
clone size: .
CDR3 protein: CASRATEAGNTIYF
CDR3 DNA: TGTGCCAGCAGAGCCACAGAGGCTGGAAACACCATATATTTT

J gene: TRBJ2-4
D gene: TRBD1
V gene: TRBV7-2
clone size: .
CDR3 protein: CASSLVGTERNIQYF
CDR3 DNA: TGTGCCAGCAGCTTAGTTGGGACAGAAAGAAACATTCAGTACTTC

J gene: TRBJ2-5
D gene: .
V gene: TRBV5-6
clone size: few
CDR3 protein: CASSLSEETQYF
CDR3 DNA: TGTGCCAGCAGCTTGTCGGAGGAGACCCAGTACTTC

J gene: TRBJ2-3
D gene: .
V gene: TRBV28
clone size: .
CDR3 protein: CASSFNERADTQYF
CDR3 DNA: TGTGCCAGCAGTTTCAACGAAAGGGCAGATACGCAGTATTTT

J gene: TRBJ2-5
D gene: TRBD2
V gene: TRBV7-8
clone size: .
CDR3 protein: CASSLGASGSQETQYF
CDR3 DNA: TGTGCCAGCAGCTTAGGGGCTAGCGGCTCCCAAGAGACCCAGTACTTC

J gene: TRBJ2-3
D gene: TRBD2
V gene: TRBV10-3
clone size: .
CDR3 protein: CAISDSGSGADTQYF
CDR3 DNA: TGTGCCATCAGCGATAGCGGGAGTGGTGCAGATACGCAGTATTTT

J gene: TRBJ1-3
D gene: TRBD1
V gene: TRBV6-5
clone size: .
CDR3 protein: CASGYRGRGGNTIYF
CDR3 DNA: TGTGCCAGCGGGTACAGGGGGCGCGGTGGAAACACCATATATTTT

J gene: TRBJ1-5
D gene: .
V gene: TRBV19
clone size: .
CDR3 protein: CASSIQGDNQPQHF
CDR3 DNA: TGTGCCAGTAGTATTCAAGGGGACAATCAGCCCCAGCATTTT

J gene: TRBJ2-1
D gene: .
V gene: TRBV13
clone size: .
CDR3 protein: CASSTALRLQQISYNEQFF
CDR3 DNA: TGTGCCAGCAGCACCGCTCTCCGCCTTCAGCAAATCTCCTACAATGAGCAGTTCTTC

J gene: TRBJ2-5
D gene: TRBD2
V gene: TRBV18
clone size: .
CDR3 protein: CASSPTSDGQETQYF
CDR3 DNA: TGTGCCAGCTCACCAACTAGCGACGGGCAAGAGACCCAGTACTTC

J gene: TRBJ2-2
D gene: TRBD1
V gene: TRBV28
clone size: .
CDR3 protein: CASSYPDRRTGELFF
CDR3 DNA: TGTGCCAGCAGTTACCCGGACAGGCGCACCGGGGAGCTGTTTTTT

J gene: TRBJ1-2
D gene: .
V gene: TRBV4-2
clone size: .
CDR3 protein: CASSQGQGENYGYTF
CDR3 DNA: TGTGCCAGCAGCCAAGGACAAGGGGAAAACTATGGCTACACCTTC

J gene: TRBJ2-1
D gene: .
V gene: TRBV7-9
clone size: .
CDR3 protein: CASSQLRSGFNEQFF
CDR3 DNA: TGTGCCAGCAGCCAACTCCGTTCAGGGTTCAATGAGCAGTTCTTC

J gene: TRBJ1-5
D gene: .
V gene: TRBV7-9
clone size: .
CDR3 protein: CASSLIVNQPQHF
CDR3 DNA: TGTGCCAGCAGCTTGATCGTTAATCAGCCCCAGCATTTT

J gene: TRBJ1-2
D gene: .
V gene: TRBV14
clone size: .
CDR3 protein: CASSQDFGRRRDYGYTF
CDR3 DNA: TGTGCCAGCAGCCAAGATTTCGGCCGGAGACGGGACTATGGCTACACCTTC

J gene: TRBJ1-5
D gene: TRBD1
V gene: TRBV7-3
clone size: .
CDR3 protein: CASSITGGNQPQHF
CDR3 DNA: TGTGCCAGCAGCATAACAGGGGGCAATCAGCCCCAGCATTTT

J gene: TRBJ1-3
D gene: TRBD1
V gene: TRBV7-2
clone size: once
CDR3 protein: CASSLVGQGSGNTIYF
CDR3 DNA: TGTGCCAGCAGCTTAGTAGGACAGGGATCAGGAAACACCATATATTTT

J gene: TRBJ1-4
D gene: .
V gene: TRBV18
clone size: .
CDR3 protein: CASSPLGEKLFF
CDR3 DNA: TGTGCCAGCTCACCTTTGGGGGAAAAACTGTTTTTT

J gene: TRBJ2-1
D gene: TRBD2
V gene: TRBV6-4
clone size: .
CDR3 protein: CASSSGTSGRREQFF
CDR3 DNA: TGTGCCAGCTCCTCCGGGACTAGCGGGAGGCGTGAGCAGTTCTTC

J gene: TRBJ1-4
D gene: .
V gene: TRBV29-1
clone size: once
CDR3 protein: CSVEDRGGAVFF
CDR3 DNA: TGCAGCGTTGAAGATCGGGGAGGGGCCGTTTTTTTT

J gene: TRBJ1-2
D gene: .
V gene: TRBV9
clone size: once
CDR3 protein: CASSVADHYGYTF
CDR3 DNA: TGTGCCAGCAGCGTAGCCGACCACTATGGCTACACCTTC

J gene: TRBJ1-1
D gene: .
V gene: TRBV28
clone size: few
CDR3 protein: CASRLQVTEAFF
CDR3 DNA: TGTGCCAGCAGGTTACAGGTCACTGAAGCTTTCTTT

J gene: TRBJ2-7
D gene: TRBD1
V gene: TRBV28
clone size: .
CDR3 protein: CASSLGWTGSVEQYF
CDR3 DNA: TGTGCCAGCAGTTTAGGCTGGACAGGGTCGGTCGAGCAGTACTTC

J gene: TRBJ2-3
D gene: .
V gene: TRBV29-1
clone size: .
CDR3 protein: CSVLGVGSADTQYF
CDR3 DNA: TGCAGCGTTTTGGGGGTGGGGAGCGCAGATACGCAGTATTTT

J gene: TRBJ2-6
D gene: .
V gene: TRBV7-9
clone size: .
CDR3 protein: CASSLLPGSSSGANVLTF
CDR3 DNA: TGTGCCAGCAGCTTGCTTCCCGGAAGCTCTTCTGGGGCCAACGTCCTGACTTTC

J gene: TRBJ1-1
D gene: .
V gene: TRBV9
clone size: .
CDR3 protein: CASSVGVGAGPAAFF
CDR3 DNA: TGTGCCAGCAGCGTAGGGGTAGGGGCAGGACCAGCAGCTTTCTTT

J gene: TRBJ2-5
D gene: .
V gene: TRBV7-3
clone size: few
CDR3 protein: CASSLWGSGLQETQYF
CDR3 DNA: TGTGCCAGCAGCCTATGGGGGTCCGGACTCCAAGAGACCCAGTACTTC

J gene: TRBJ2-2
D gene: TRBD2
V gene: TRBV25-1
clone size: .
CDR3 protein: CASSSPRGGIVTGELFF
CDR3 DNA: TGTGCCAGCAGTTCCCCTCGGGGGGGAATAGTAACCGGGGAGCTGTTTTTT

J gene: TRBJ2-1
D gene: .
V gene: TRBV9
clone size: few
CDR3 protein: CASSVDPLPQEQFF
CDR3 DNA: TGTGCCAGCAGCGTAGATCCCCTCCCCCAAGAGCAGTTCTTC

J gene: TRBJ2-7
D gene: .
V gene: TRBV29-1
clone size: .
CDR3 protein: CSGYDYEQYF
CDR3 DNA: TGCAGCGGTTACGACTACGAGCAGTACTTC

J gene: TRBJ1-4
D gene: .
V gene: TRBV6-5
clone size: .
CDR3 protein: CASSPTGSTNEKLFF
CDR3 DNA: TGTGCCAGCAGCCCTACAGGCTCAACTAATGAAAAACTGTTTTTT

J gene: TRBJ2-7
D gene: .
V gene: TRBV29-1
clone size: .
CDR3 protein: CSVGLGGYEQYF
CDR3 DNA: TGCAGCGTTGGGCTAGGTGGCTACGAGCAGTACTTC

J gene: TRBJ2-2
D gene: .
V gene: TRBV15
clone size: .
CDR3 protein: CATSRERRHPYNGELFF
CDR3 DNA: TGTGCCACCAGCAGAGAGAGGAGACACCCCTACAACGGGGAGCTGTTTTTT

J gene: TRBJ1-3
D gene: .
V gene: TRBV19
clone size: few
CDR3 protein: CASTPPGRTYGNTIYF
CDR3 DNA: TGTGCCAGTACACCCCCCGGAAGGACTTACGGAAACACCATATATTTT

J gene: TRBJ1-2
D gene: .
V gene: TRBV5-8
clone size: .
CDR3 protein: CASSLWTIYGYTF
CDR3 DNA: TGTGCCAGCAGCTTGTGGACAATCTATGGCTACACCTTC

J gene: TRBJ1-3
D gene: TRBD1
V gene: TRBV5-8
clone size: few
CDR3 protein: CASIHPTDRGGNTIYF
CDR3 DNA: TGTGCCAGCATCCACCCAACGGACAGGGGTGGAAACACCATATATTTT

J gene: TRBJ1-1
D gene: .
V gene: TRBV30
clone size: many
CDR3 protein: CAWNLPGGLFRLATEAFF
CDR3 DNA: TGTGCCTGGAACCTCCCGGGAGGGTTGTTTAGGTTGGCCACTGAAGCTTTCTTT